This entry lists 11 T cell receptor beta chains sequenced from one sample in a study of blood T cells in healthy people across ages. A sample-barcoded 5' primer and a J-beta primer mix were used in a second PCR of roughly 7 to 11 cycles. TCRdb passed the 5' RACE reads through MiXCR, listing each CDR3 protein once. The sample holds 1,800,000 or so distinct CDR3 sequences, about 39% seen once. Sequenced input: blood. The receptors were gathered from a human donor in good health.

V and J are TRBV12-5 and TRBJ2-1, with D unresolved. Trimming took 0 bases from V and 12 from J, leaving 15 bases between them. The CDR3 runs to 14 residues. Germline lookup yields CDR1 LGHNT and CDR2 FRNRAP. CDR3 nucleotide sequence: TGTGCTAGTGGTTTGGTAGACGGCTTATTGCGGCAGTTCTTC. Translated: CASGLVDGLLRQFF.

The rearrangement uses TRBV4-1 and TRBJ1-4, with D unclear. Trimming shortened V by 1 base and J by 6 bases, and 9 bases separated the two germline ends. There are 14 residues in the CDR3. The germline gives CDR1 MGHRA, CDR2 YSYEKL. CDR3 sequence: CASSQGRHYEKLFF. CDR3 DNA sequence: TGCGCCAGCAGCCAAGGCAGGCACTATGAAAAACTGTTTTTT.

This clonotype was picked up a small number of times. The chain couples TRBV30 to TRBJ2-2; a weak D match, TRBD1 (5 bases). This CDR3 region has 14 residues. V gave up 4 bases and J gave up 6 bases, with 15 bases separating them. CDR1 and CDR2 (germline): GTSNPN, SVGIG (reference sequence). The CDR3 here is CAWTAGLASGELFF. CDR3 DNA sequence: TGTGCCTGGACGGCAGGGCTCGCGTCCGGGGAGCTGTTTTTT.

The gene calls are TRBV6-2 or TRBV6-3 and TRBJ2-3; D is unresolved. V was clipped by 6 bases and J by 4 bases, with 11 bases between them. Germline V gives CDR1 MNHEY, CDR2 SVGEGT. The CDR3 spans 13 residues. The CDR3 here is CASRAPSADTQYF. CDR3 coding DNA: TGTGCCAGCAGGGCCCCCTCCGCAGATACGCAGTATTTT.

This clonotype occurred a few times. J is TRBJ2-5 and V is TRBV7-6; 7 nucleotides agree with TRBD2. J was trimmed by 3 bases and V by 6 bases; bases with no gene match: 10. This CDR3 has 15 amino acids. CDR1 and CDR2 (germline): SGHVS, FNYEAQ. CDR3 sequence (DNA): TGTGCCAGCAGGCTACTTTATCGGGGGGAAGAGACCCAGTACTTC. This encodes CASRLLYRGEETQYF.

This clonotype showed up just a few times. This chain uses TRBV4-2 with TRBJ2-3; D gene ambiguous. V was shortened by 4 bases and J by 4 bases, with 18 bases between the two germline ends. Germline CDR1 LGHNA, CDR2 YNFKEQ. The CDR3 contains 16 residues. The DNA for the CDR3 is TGTGCCAGCAGCCCCACCCGGAACAGTAGACCAGATACGCAGTATTTT. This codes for CASSPTRNSRPDTQYF.

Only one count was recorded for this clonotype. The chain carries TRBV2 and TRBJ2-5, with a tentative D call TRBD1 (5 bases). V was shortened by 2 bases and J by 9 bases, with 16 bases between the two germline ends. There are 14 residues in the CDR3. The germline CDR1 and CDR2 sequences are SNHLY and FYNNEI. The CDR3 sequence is CASSELQATVAQYF. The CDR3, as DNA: TGTGCCAGCAGTGAACTACAGGCTACGGTGGCCCAGTACTTC.

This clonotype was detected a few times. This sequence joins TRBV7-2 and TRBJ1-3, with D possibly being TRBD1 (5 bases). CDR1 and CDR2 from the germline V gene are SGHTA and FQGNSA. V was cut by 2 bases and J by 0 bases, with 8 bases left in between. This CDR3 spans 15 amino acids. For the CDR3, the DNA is TGTGCCAGCAGCTTACGGGGCCACTCTGGAAACACCATATATTTT. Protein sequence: CASSLRGHSGNTIYF.

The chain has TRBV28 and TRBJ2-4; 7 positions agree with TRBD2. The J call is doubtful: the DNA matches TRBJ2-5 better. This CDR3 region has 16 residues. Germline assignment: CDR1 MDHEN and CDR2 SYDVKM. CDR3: CASSFVPAGNQETQYF. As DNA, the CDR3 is TGTGCCAGCAGTTTCGTTCCAGCGGGAAACCAAGAGACCCAGTACTTC.

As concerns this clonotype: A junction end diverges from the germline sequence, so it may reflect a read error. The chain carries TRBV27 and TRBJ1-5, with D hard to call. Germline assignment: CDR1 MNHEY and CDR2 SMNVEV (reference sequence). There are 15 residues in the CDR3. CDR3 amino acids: CVSSFKWGINQPQHF. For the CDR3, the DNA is TGTGTCAGCAGTTTTAAGTGGGGAATCAATCAGCCCCAGCATTTT.

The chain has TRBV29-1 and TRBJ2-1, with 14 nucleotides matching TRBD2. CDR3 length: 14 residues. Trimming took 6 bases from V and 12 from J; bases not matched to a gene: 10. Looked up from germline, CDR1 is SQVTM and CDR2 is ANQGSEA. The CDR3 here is CSVRLAGGLGVQFF. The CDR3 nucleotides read TGCAGCGTGAGACTAGCGGGGGGGCTCGGTGTGCAGTTCTTC.